The 9 T cell receptor beta chains listed next were all sequenced from one sample in a study of CD8+ T cells in alopecia areata. RNA, once extracted, was reverse transcribed into cDNA for use as the sequencing template. Here immunoSEQ multiplex PCR was the method, and the copy in TCRdb shows in-frame clones only, minus some. The sample holds 120,000 or so clones, 45% to 60% seen once. The sequencing here drew on CD4+ T cells sorted from blood, taken at week 0. The receptors were sampled from a human donor with alopecia areata.

The chain joins TRBV5-1 to TRBJ2-2; 11 bases map to TRBD2. The germline gives CDR1 SGHRS, CDR2 YFSETQ. CDR3 length: 16 residues. After removal of 5 bases from V and 4 bases from J, the junction contained 7 bases not matched to a gene. The CDR3 loop is CASSTGLAGVTGELFF. CDR3 nucleotides: TGCGCCAGCAGTACTGGACTAGCGGGTGTCACCGGGGAGCTGTTTTTT.

The chain uses TRBV19 and TRBJ2-7; the D is unclear. The CDR3 loop spans 14 amino acids. CDR1 and CDR2 (germline): LNHDA, SQIVND (reference sequence). V was shortened by 3 bases and J by 9 bases, with 18 bases between the two germline ends. The CDR3 region has the DNA TGTGCCAGTAGTATCCAGTTCGAGGCAGCCGGGCAGTACTTC. Translating it yields CASSIQFEAAGQYF.

The chain couples TRBV5-1 to TRBJ2-5; D is undetermined. The CDR3 has 14 residues. V was shortened by 0 bases and J by 3 bases, with 9 bases between the two germline ends. Germline CDR1 is SGHRS and CDR2 is YFSETQ. CDR3 region: CASSLAAGKETQYF. The CDR3 DNA reads as TGCGCCAGCAGCTTGGCCGCAGGAAAAGAGACCCAGTACTTC. The full variable domain, rest sourced from reference TRBV5-1 and TRBJ2-5, is KAGVTQTPRYLIKTRGQQVTLSCSPISGHRSVSWYQQTPGQGLQFLFEYFSETQRNKGNFPGRFSGRQFSNSRSEMNVSTLELGDSALYLCASSLAAGKETQYFGPGTRLLVL.

This clone was counted once. The chain recombines TRBV7-2 with TRBJ2-7; 7 nucleotides match TRBD1. With 1 base clipped from V and 5 bases from J, the junction kept 11 bases outside the gene matches. The CDR3 is made up of 16 amino acids. CDR1 is SGHTA and CDR2 is FQGNSA in the germline V gene. The CDR3 region is CASSLDFRQGVHEQYF. As DNA, the CDR3 is TGTGCCAGCAGCTTAGATTTCCGACAGGGAGTCCACGAGCAGTACTTC. The full variable domain, in which reference TRBV7-2 and TRBJ2-7 provide the parts outside the CDR3, is GAGVSQSPSNKVTEKGKDVELRCDPISGHTALYWYRQSLGQGLEFLIYFQGNSAPDKSGLPSDRFSAERTGGSVSTLTIQRTQQEDSAVYLCASSLDFRQGVHEQYFGPGTRLTVT.

The rearrangement joins TRBV5-1 to TRBJ2-1, with no clear D. V lost 1 base and J 0 bases, leaving 8 bases between the germline ends. The CDR3 is 15 amino acids. Germline CDR1 and CDR2: SGHRS and YFSETQ. For the CDR3, the DNA is TGCGCCAGCAGCTTGAGGCAGAGCTCCTACAATGAGCAGTTCTTC. Translation: CASSLRQSSYNEQFF.

This clone was seen a few times. The chain links TRBV28 to TRBJ2-3; D might be TRBD2 (6 bases). CDR3 length equals 12 residues. Trimming took off 6 bases at V and 10 bases at J, with 14 bases between the two ends. Germline CDR1 MDHEN, CDR2 SYDVKM. The CDR3 DNA sequence: TGTGCCAGCAGGGGTACTAGCCCCTCGCAGTATTTT. This codes for CASRGTSPSQYF.

The chain carries TRBV7-2 and TRBJ2-2; D not resolved. Germline CDR1 reads SGHTA; CDR2 reads FQGNSA. V lost 8 bases to trimming and J lost 2 bases, with 15 bases between them. The CDR3 length is 15 residues. CDR3 sequence reads: CASHSPTSNTGELFF. In DNA, the CDR3 is TGTGCCAGCCATAGTCCTACATCAAACACCGGGGAGCTGTTTTTT.

A few counts support this clone. The CDR3: CASSEGRNQPQHF. Here the CDR3 DNA reads TGTGCCAGCAGTGAAGGAAGGAATCAGCCCCAGCATTTT. The genes are TRBV6-5 and TRBJ1-5; D remains unclear. The germline V gene encodes CDR1 MNHEY and CDR2 SVGAGI. Trimming stripped 5 bases from V and 4 bases from J, with 9 bases between. This CDR3 comprises 13 residues.

There are a few counts of this clone. V usage is TRBV7-3 and J usage is TRBJ2-7, with 7 bases identical to TRBD2. V was pared by 2 bases and J by 1 base, with 5 bases of the junction left unmatched. Germline values: CDR1 SGHTA, CDR2 FQGTGA. This CDR3 region has 15 residues. CDR3 in amino acids: CASSLLPGGSYEQYF. The CDR3 DNA follows: TGTGCCAGCAGCTTATTGCCGGGAGGATCCTACGAGCAGTACTTC.